Shown below are 13 T cell receptor beta chains from a single sample sequenced in a study of T cell changes during pregnancy in multiple sclerosis. The assay was immunoSEQ multiplex PCR, and TCRdb's table has in-frame clones only and misses some. The sample contains approximately 57,000 clones, 75% to 95% of which appear only once. The sample here was peripheral blood, taken after pregnancy. These receptors originate from a female donor in good health, enrolled as a control in a pregnancy study.

In its sample, this clone was seen a few times. The chain combines TRBV18 with TRBJ1-1; D unresolved. The V and J ends lost 2 bases and 4 bases respectively, with 8 bases between them. This CDR3 has 13 amino acids. CDR1 and CDR2 (germline): KGHSH, LQKENI. The CDR3 region is CASSPSKSTEAFF. In nucleotides, the CDR3 is TGTGCCAGCTCACCATCAAAGAGCACTGAAGCTTTCTTT.

V and J are TRBV15 and TRBJ1-3; the D is unclear. Germline CDR1 LNHNV, CDR2 YYDKDF (reference sequence). The CDR3 consists of 14 residues. The germline V and J ends were trimmed by 9 bases and 2 bases, with 14 bases remaining between them. CDR3 DNA: TGTGCCACTAAACCGGGGAGTGCTGGAAACACCATATATTTT. Protein product: CATKPGSAGNTIYF.

The V and J genes are TRBV4-1 and TRBJ1-4, with unresolved D. The V end lost 0 bases, the J end lost 10 bases, and 15 bases lay between the germline ends. The length of the CDR3 is 15 residues. The germline CDR1 and CDR2 sequences are MGHRA and YSYEKL. The CDR3 loop reads CASSQDRGPGGKLFF. CDR3 DNA sequence: TGCGCCAGCAGCCAAGATCGTGGTCCGGGTGGAAAACTGTTTTTT.

This clone was found once. The chain links TRBV6-5 to TRBJ2-5; a possible D gene is TRBD2 (6 bases). The germline V gene has CDR1 MNHEY and CDR2 SVGAGI. V was clipped by 6 bases and J by 4 bases, with 15 bases between them. This CDR3 spans 14 amino acids. The CDR3 nucleotides are TGTGCCAGCAGACGGGCTAGCGAACGAGAGACCCAGTACTTC. Translated: CASRRASERETQYF.

The genes are TRBV7-2 and TRBJ1-2, with D unclear. The ends were cut back, 5 bases at V and 1 base at J, with 14 bases in the middle. The V gene's germline CDR1 is SGHTA and CDR2 FQGNSA. This CDR3 spans 15 amino acids. The DNA of the CDR3 is TGTGCCAGCAGCCCGGAACGAACAGTTAACTATGGCTACACCTTC. Its protein is CASSPERTVNYGYTF.

The rearrangement joins TRBV6-1 to TRBJ2-3; a weak D match, TRBD2 (5 bases). Germline V gene lookup returns CDR1 MNHNS and CDR2 SASEGT. CDR3 size: 14 residues. The V gene lost 7 bases and the J gene lost 2 bases, with 13 bases spanning the gap. The CDR3 region is CASMRVGATDTQYF. CDR3 nucleotide sequence: TGTGCCAGCATGAGGGTGGGAGCCACAGATACGCAGTATTTT.

The chain combines TRBV9 with TRBJ2-2, with 7 bases matching TRBD2. In germline, CDR1 is SGDLS, CDR2 YYNGEE. After removal of 0 bases from V and 6 bases from J, the junction contained 14 bases not matched to a gene. The CDR3 covers 18 residues. This CDR3 reads CASSVAKNMGGLSGELFF. Written as DNA, the CDR3 is TGTGCCAGCAGCGTAGCTAAGAATATGGGAGGGCTATCCGGGGAGCTGTTTTTT.

The chain links TRBV7-2 to TRBJ2-5; TRBD1 agrees at 9 bases. CDR3 size: 15 residues. The V gene end was trimmed by 1 base and the J gene end by 5 bases; junction bases not matched to a gene: 5. Germline assignment: CDR1 SGHTA and CDR2 FQGNSA. Here the CDR3 reads CASSLGTGASETQYF. The CDR3 DNA reads TGTGCCAGCAGCTTAGGGACAGGGGCTTCGGAGACCCAGTACTTC.

In this sample, this clone turned up once. This chain joins TRBV5-6 and TRBJ1-2; no clear D. The CDR3 sequence is 12 residues long. CDR1 is SGHDT and CDR2 is YYEEEE in the germline V gene. Trimming left V 2 bases short and J 4 bases short, with 6 bases between. CDR3: CASSLTRYGYTF. The CDR3 region has the DNA TGTGCCAGCAGCTTAACGCGCTATGGCTACACCTTC.

This clone was observed once. This chain links TRBV10-3 with TRBJ1-1; D unresolved. CDR1 ENHRY and CDR2 SYGVKD come from the germline V gene. Trimming stripped 4 bases from V and 9 bases from J, with 9 bases between. The CDR3 length is 11 residues. The CDR3 DNA reads as TGTGCCATCAGTGCTGGGAGACAAGCTTTCTTT. This gives the protein CAISAGRQAFF.

J is TRBJ1-2 and V is TRBV28; D remains ambiguous. The CDR3 is 16 amino acids. Germline V gene sequence: CDR1 MDHEN, CDR2 SYDVKM. V was clipped by 6 bases and J by 0 bases, with 17 bases between them. The CDR3 reads CASSQNPGRSNYGYTF. The CDR3 nucleotides read TGTGCCAGCAGCCAAAATCCCGGGAGATCTAACTATGGCTACACCTTC.

The rearrangement uses TRBV10-3 and TRBJ1-2; D gene unclear. CDR1 is ENHRY, CDR2 SYGVKD, per germline. V shed 2 bases and J shed 4 bases, with 8 bases lying between them. This CDR3 region has 13 residues. The CDR3 nucleotides are TGTGCCATCAGTGAGCCGGTTTTCTATGGCTACACCTTC. Its protein is CAISEPVFYGYTF.

V is TRBV29-1 and J is TRBJ2-5; TRBD2 aligns across 8 bases. V shed 5 bases, J shed 5 bases, and the junction held 13 bases outside the gene matches. CDR1 and CDR2 (germline): SQVTM, ANQGSEA. The CDR3 sequence is 15 residues long. The CDR3 spells CSVPSRGGSRETQYF. For the CDR3, the DNA is TGCAGCGTTCCCTCGCGCGGGGGGTCTAGGGAGACCCAGTACTTC.